These 21 T cell receptor beta chains originate from one sample sequenced in a study of shared clonotypes between healthy human individuals (dated by TCRdb to about 2020). The library relied on the immunoSEQ multiplex PCR assay. TCRdb limited this immuneACCESS table to in-frame rearrangements with V and J called. A share of clones is missing; checked studies link under half to unresolved V genes, and the rest is unexplained. This sample holds approximately 2,000,000 clones; 80% to 95% were observed only once. The ten largest clones capture over 1.5% of the sample. CD8 naive samples consisted of CD45RO-negative cells that were positively selected for CCR7, yielding a CD45RA+CCR7+ population without TemRA cells. Sequencing was carried out using naive CD8+ T cells from PBMCs. The cell subset or site label on this specimen signifies: CD45RA+CCR7+. The receptor set was obtained from a man aged 18-30 years in good health. Some clones in this sample may be carry-over from other donors' samples.

The rearrangement joins TRBV6-1 to TRBJ2-1, with a weak D call TRBD2 (5 bases). Germline-derived CDR1 and CDR2 are MNHNS and SASEGT. The CDR3 runs to 12 residues. The V gene lost 6 bases and the J gene lost 15 bases, with 18 bases spanning the gap. CDR3: CASSPLLRDLFF. CDR3 DNA sequence: TGTGCCAGCAGCCCCTTGTTGAGGGATTTGTTCTTC.

The chain recombines TRBV27 with TRBJ2-2; D call uncertain. CDR1 and CDR2 from the germline V gene are MNHEY and SMNVEV (reference sequence). V gave up 5 bases and J gave up 6 bases, with 19 bases separating them. CDR3 length equals 16 residues. The CDR3 protein is CASSNQNPGLAGELFF. For the CDR3, the DNA is TGTGCCAGCAGTAATCAAAACCCCGGATTGGCCGGGGAGCTGTTTTTT.

The chain joins TRBV27 to TRBJ1-1; 12 nucleotides match TRBD1. Trimming at V came to 6 bases and at J to 4 bases, leaving 15 bases not matched to a gene. The CDR3 covers 18 residues. Germline CDR1 MNHEY, CDR2 SMNVEV (reference sequence). The CDR3 sequence is CASSDIPGQGAGSTEAFF. The CDR3 nucleotides are TGTGCCAGCAGCGATATCCCGGGACAGGGGGCCGGAAGCACTGAAGCTTTCTTT.

The rearrangement joins TRBV2 to TRBJ2-7; 7 bases line up with TRBD1. J was trimmed by 3 bases and V by 7 bases; bases with no gene match: 15. Germline V gene sequence: CDR1 SNHLY, CDR2 FYNNEI. The CDR3 has 16 amino acids. The CDR3 sequence: CASKPLPGQRIYEQYF. The CDR3, as DNA: TGTGCCAGCAAACCTTTACCGGGACAGAGGATCTACGAGCAGTACTTC.

The chain couples TRBV4-1 to TRBJ2-7, with D perhaps assigned TRBD1 or TRBD2 (7 bases each). Trimming removed 4 bases from V and 6 bases from J, with 16 bases in between. CDR3 length: 14 amino acids. Per the germline V gene, CDR1 is MGHRA and CDR2 is YSYEKL. In nucleotides, the CDR3 is TGCGCCAGCAGCCTCAGGGGGGGGTTAGTCGAGCAGTACTTC. Its protein product is CASSLRGGLVEQYF.

The chain joins TRBV6-1 to TRBJ2-1; D possibly matches TRBD1 or TRBD2 (6 bases each). The CDR3 spans 16 residues. Germline-derived CDR1 and CDR2 are MNHNS and SASEGT. V dropped 1 base and J dropped 14 bases, with 24 bases sitting between them. The CDR3 here is CASSEVRGATPPGEFF. The CDR3 DNA reads as TGTGCCAGCAGTGAAGTGAGGGGGGCGACCCCTCCCGGGGAGTTCTTC.

With respect to this clone: The sample carries other DNA sequences with the same CDR3. V usage is TRBV29-1 and J usage is TRBJ2-7; 8 bases line up with TRBD1. Germline-derived CDR1 and CDR2 are SQVTM and ANQGSEA. This CDR3 comprises 12 residues. Losses at the gene ends were 7 bases for V and 4 bases for J; bases not matched to a gene: 6. The CDR3 DNA follows: TGCAGCGCGAGACAGGGGACTTACGAGCAGTACTTC. This translates into CSARQGTYEQYF.

This chain uses TRBV28 with TRBJ2-7, with D possibly matching TRBD2 (6 bases). CDR3 length: 12 amino acids. From germline, CDR1 is MDHEN and CDR2 SYDVKM. V lost 8 bases, J lost 3 bases, and 11 bases lay in between. For the CDR3, the DNA is TGTGCCAGCGATCACGGGGGCTACGAGCAGTACTTC. Translating it yields CASDHGGYEQYF.

This chain joins TRBV28 and TRBJ2-5, with D perhaps matching TRBD1 (6 bases). Trimming pared 6 bases from V and 3 bases from J, leaving 11 bases between. The length of the CDR3 is 13 residues. The germline V gene encodes CDR1 MDHEN and CDR2 SYDVKM. The DNA of the CDR3 is TGTGCCAGCAGGCCGGGACATGAAGAGACCCAGTACTTC. Its translation: CASRPGHEETQYF.

The CDR3 loop is CASSPGLAANTQYF. The CDR3 bases are TGTGCCAGCAGCCCGGGACTAGCCGCGAATACGCAGTATTTT. V usage is TRBV5-4 and J usage is TRBJ2-3; 9 bases fit TRBD2. Germline V CDR1 and CDR2: SGHNT, YYREEE (reference sequence). This CDR3 spans 14 amino acids. V lost 4 bases, J lost 7 bases, and 7 bases stayed unmatched.

A word on this clone: The sample carries other DNA sequences with the same CDR3. This chain uses TRBV27 with TRBJ1-2, with unresolved D. The CDR3 totals 13 residues. The germline V and J ends were trimmed by 6 bases and 2 bases, with 10 bases remaining between them. Per germline, CDR1 MNHEY and CDR2 SMNVEV (reference sequence). The CDR3 sequence: CASSYGQNYGYTF. DNA for the CDR3: TGTGCCAGCAGCTATGGGCAGAACTATGGCTACACCTTC.

This clone came up a few times. The same CDR3 is also encoded by other DNA sequences in this sample. The J gene is TRBJ1-5, the V gene TRBV27, with 7 bases identical to TRBD1. Germline V gene sequence: CDR1 MNHEY, CDR2 SMNVEV (reference sequence). This CDR3 spans 14 amino acids. V lost 4 bases, J lost 2 bases, and 2 bases stayed unmatched. CDR3 protein: CASSYRGGNQPQHF. CDR3 nucleotide sequence: TGTGCCAGCAGTTACAGGGGAGGCAATCAGCCCCAGCATTTT.

V and J are TRBV7-9 and TRBJ1-1; D unclear. V shed 6 bases and J shed 10 bases, with 15 bases lying between them. This CDR3 spans 12 amino acids. Germline CDR1 is SEHNR and CDR2 is FQNEAQ (reference sequence). The CDR3: CASRLGDGLAFF. The DNA of the CDR3 is TGTGCCAGCAGACTGGGAGACGGTCTAGCTTTCTTT. Filled out from reference TRBV7-9 and TRBJ1-1, the complete variable domain reads DTGVSQNPRHKITKRGQNVTFRCDPISEHNRLYWYRQTLGQGPEFLTYFQNEAQLEKSRLLSDRFSAERPKGSFSTLEIQRTEQGDSAMYLCASRLGDGLAFFGQGTRLTVV.

As to this clone: Other nucleotide sequences from this sample produce the same CDR3. V is TRBV9 and J is TRBJ2-7; 7 nucleotides line up with TRBD2. V lost 1 base, J lost 7 bases, and 2 bases stayed unmatched. The CDR3 consists of 12 residues. Germline values: CDR1 SGDLS, CDR2 YYNGEE. CDR3 in DNA: TGTGCCAGCAGCGTATCCGGGGGGGAGCAGTACTTC. Its protein product is CASSVSGGEQYF. The full variable domain, rest sourced from reference TRBV9 and TRBJ2-7, is DSGVTQTPKHLITATGQRVTLRCSPRSGDLSVYWYQQSLDQGLQFLIQYYNGEERAKGNILERFSAQQFPDLHSELNLSSLELGDSALYFCASSVSGGEQYFGPGTRLTVT.

CDR3 bases: TGTGCCAGCAGTTTTTGGACAGGGTCAGCGCGCGAGCAGTACTTC. Translating it yields CASSFWTGSAREQYF. This chain links TRBV27 with TRBJ2-7; 8 nucleotides match TRBD1. The germline V gene encodes CDR1 MNHEY and CDR2 SMNVEV (reference sequence). J was trimmed by 6 bases and V by 3 bases; bases with no gene match: 10. The CDR3 loop spans 15 amino acids.

The DNA for the CDR3 is TGTGCCAGCAGCCCGACTAGCGGAAACATTCAGTACTTC. It specifies CASSPTSGNIQYF. The rearrangement links TRBV5-4 to TRBJ2-4; TRBD2 aligns across 9 bases. Germline lookup yields CDR1 SGHNT and CDR2 YYREEE (reference sequence). This CDR3 contains 13 residues. Trimming cost V 4 bases and J 6 bases; bases outside gene matches: 2.

Of note for this clone: Other DNA sequences in this sample translate to the same CDR3. The chain employs TRBV27 and TRBJ2-7; D gene uncertain. V was pared by 3 bases and J by 0 bases, with 6 bases between. CDR1 and CDR2 (germline): MNHEY, SMNVEV (reference sequence). This CDR3 has 13 residues. CDR3 bases: TGTGCCAGCAGTTTTGGCTTCTCCTACGAGCAGTACTTC. It is translated as CASSFGFSYEQYF.

This chain links TRBV25-1 with TRBJ2-4; 10 nucleotides match TRBD2. V shed 6 bases and J 7 bases; nucleotides not matched to a gene: 9. Germline V CDR1 and CDR2: MGHDK, SYGVNS. This CDR3 contains 15 residues. The CDR3 region has the DNA TGTGCCAGCAGATCTTTAGCGGGAGGCTGGAACATTCAGTACTTC. It encodes CASRSLAGGWNIQYF. Supplemented by reference TRBV25-1 and TRBJ2-4, the full variable domain reads EADIYQTPRYLVIGTGKKITLECSQTMGHDKMYWYQQDPGMELHLIHYSYGVNSTEKGDLSSESTVSRIRTEHFPLTLESARPSHTSQYLCASRSLAGGWNIQYFGAGTRLSVL.

The chain couples TRBV19 to TRBJ2-3; 8 bases line up with TRBD1. The trim removed 1 base at V and 2 bases at J, leaving 2 bases unmatched. This CDR3 contains 15 residues. Germline-derived CDR1 and CDR2 are LNHDA and SQIVND (reference sequence). DNA for the CDR3: TGTGCCAGTAGTATAGGGACAGGGTACACAGATACGCAGTATTTT. It encodes CASSIGTGYTDTQYF.

The chain couples TRBV30 to TRBJ2-7; D ambiguous. Trimming removed 3 bases at V and 2 bases at J, with 8 bases between. The CDR3 has 12 amino acids. Germline lookup yields CDR1 GTSNPN and CDR2 SVGIG (reference sequence). The DNA for the CDR3 is TGTGCCTGGAGCGGACGGACCTACGAGCAGTACTTC. This translates into CAWSGRTYEQYF.

This clone was seen only once. A read error may explain this, as a much larger clone is one base away. J is TRBJ2-5 and V is TRBV7-3; TRBD2 is a possible D gene (6 bases). CDR1 and CDR2 (germline): SGHTA, FQGTGA. The V and J ends lost 2 bases and 3 bases respectively, with 7 bases between them. The length of the CDR3 is 13 residues. CDR3 DNA sequence: TGTGCCAGCAGCTTATGGAGGGAAGAGACCCAGTACTTC. It yields the protein CASSLWREETQYF. Full variable domain (remainder filled in from reference TRBV7-3 and TRBJ2-5): GAGVSQTPSNKVTEKGKYVELRCDPISGHTALYWYRQSLGQGPEFLIYFQGTGAADDSGLPNDRFFAVRPEGSVSTLKIQRTERGDSAVYLCASSLWREETQYFGPGTRLLVL.